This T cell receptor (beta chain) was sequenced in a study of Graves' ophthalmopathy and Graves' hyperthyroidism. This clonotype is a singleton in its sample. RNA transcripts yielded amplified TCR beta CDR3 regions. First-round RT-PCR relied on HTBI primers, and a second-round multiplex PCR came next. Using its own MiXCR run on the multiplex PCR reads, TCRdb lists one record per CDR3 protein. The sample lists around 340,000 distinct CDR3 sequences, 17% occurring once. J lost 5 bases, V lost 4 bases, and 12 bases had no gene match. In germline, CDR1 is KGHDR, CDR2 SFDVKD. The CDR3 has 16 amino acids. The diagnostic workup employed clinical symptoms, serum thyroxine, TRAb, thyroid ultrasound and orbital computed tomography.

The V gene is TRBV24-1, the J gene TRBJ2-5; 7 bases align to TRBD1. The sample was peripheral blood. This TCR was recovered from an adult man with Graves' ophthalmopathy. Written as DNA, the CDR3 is TGTGCCACCAGTGAGGGGACAGTTCGGTTGGCGGAGACCCAGTACTTC. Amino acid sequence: CATSEGTVRLAETQYF.